These 30 T cell receptor beta chains came from one sample sequenced in a study of chemoradiotherapy in HPV16-positive cancers. TCRdb's table, derived via immunoSEQ multiplex PCR, lists solely in-frame clones and lacks some. The table has tens of thousands of clones, more than 75% seen once. Source: blood, taken from a patient who underwent chemoradiotherapy. These receptor sequences come from a human donor with HPV-associated anogenital cancer.

The chain combines TRBV5-1 with TRBJ2-2; 13 nucleotides align to TRBD2. Germline assignment: CDR1 SGHRS and CDR2 YFSETQ. The CDR3 has 15 amino acids. J lost 6 bases, V lost 4 bases, and 3 bases had no gene match. This CDR3 is CASSIGLAGAGELFF. CDR3 nucleotides: TGCGCCAGCAGCATCGGACTAGCGGGGGCCGGGGAGCTGTTTTTT.

The gene calls are TRBV6-1 and TRBJ1-1; no firm D call. Per germline, CDR1 MNHNS and CDR2 SASEGT. There are 14 residues in the CDR3. The germline V and J ends were trimmed by 2 bases and 7 bases, with 14 bases remaining between them. The chain's CDR3 is CASSESAGVREAFF. In DNA form, the CDR3 reads TGTGCCAGCAGTGAAAGCGCCGGGGTTCGTGAAGCTTTCTTT.

V and J are TRBV7-9 and TRBJ1-2, with D possibly matching TRBD1 (5 bases). Germline V gene data show CDR1 as SEHNR and CDR2 as FQNEAQ (reference sequence). V lost 4 bases and J lost 6, with 15 bases in between. The CDR3 has 14 residues. The CDR3 is CASSSGAEGHGYTF. The CDR3 DNA follows: TGTGCCAGCAGCTCCGGGGCGGAAGGGCATGGCTACACCTTC.

The V and J genes are TRBV29-1 and TRBJ2-3; 9 bases map to TRBD2. The CDR3 runs to 15 residues. The germline gives CDR1 SQVTM, CDR2 ANQGSEA. After removal of 3 bases from V and 2 bases from J, the junction contained 6 bases not matched to a gene. DNA of the CDR3: TGCAGCGTTGATACAGCGGGGGGATTCACAGATACGCAGTATTTT. Translated, it gives CSVDTAGGFTDTQYF.

This chain connects TRBV7-3 to TRBJ1-1; D remains unclear. The V and J ends lost 8 bases and 0 bases respectively, with 7 bases between them. This CDR3 region has 12 residues. The germline V gene has CDR1 SGHTA and CDR2 FQGTGA. CDR3 sequence: CASGSMNTEAFF. CDR3 nucleotides: TGTGCCAGCGGTTCCATGAACACTGAAGCTTTCTTT.

CDR3: CATSRFLGQETQYF. The CDR3 coding sequence is TGTGCCACCAGCAGATTTTTGGGCCAAGAGACCCAGTACTTC. This sequence joins TRBV15 and TRBJ2-5; no firm D call. Germline CDR1 and CDR2: LNHNV and YYDKDF (reference sequence). The CDR3 consists of 14 residues. With 2 bases removed from V and 1 base from J, the gap between germline ends came to 8 bases.

This chain uses TRBV7-2 with TRBJ2-7; D gene unclear. Germline lookup yields CDR1 SGHTA and CDR2 FQGNSA. Trimming removed 5 bases at V and 0 bases at J, with 17 bases between. The CDR3 runs to 16 residues. DNA for the CDR3: TGTGCCAGCAGCCAACCGCCGGGCACCACCTCCTACGAGCAGTACTTC. Translating gives CASSQPPGTTSYEQYF.

The CDR3 spells CASSPAQGRFYGYTF. CDR3 nucleotides: TGTGCCAGCAGCCCCGCGCAGGGACGTTTTTATGGCTACACCTTC. V gene TRBV28 combines with J gene TRBJ1-2; a weak D match, TRBD1 (5 bases). There are 15 residues in the CDR3. Trimming took off 6 bases at V and 5 bases at J, with 19 bases between the two ends. Germline V lookup: CDR1 MDHEN, CDR2 SYDVKM.

The chain combines TRBV5-6 with TRBJ2-7; TRBD1 matches 9 bases. Germline assignment: CDR1 SGHDT and CDR2 YYEEEE. With V trimmed by 2 bases and J by 4 bases, 10 bases remained unmatched. The CDR3 is 16 residues long. The CDR3 sequence: CASSFSTGGAMYEQYF. DNA for the CDR3: TGTGCCAGCAGCTTCTCGACAGGGGGTGCGATGTACGAGCAGTACTTC.

The gene calls are TRBV6-1 and TRBJ2-3; 10 bases agree with TRBD2. Losses at the gene ends were 4 bases for V and 6 bases for J; bases not matched to a gene: 4. The CDR3 extends over 14 amino acids. Germline lookup yields CDR1 MNHNS and CDR2 SASEGT. DNA of the CDR3: TGTGCCAGCAGTGGGAGCGGGGGGGAGGATACGCAGTATTTT. Amino acid sequence: CASSGSGGEDTQYF.

This chain uses TRBV6-5 with TRBJ2-1; 8 nucleotides align to TRBD1. Germline CDR1 and CDR2: MNHEY and SVGAGI. Unmatched junction bases numbered 7, after V lost 4 bases and J lost 2 bases. The CDR3 sequence is 16 residues long. DNA for the CDR3: TGTGCCAGCAGTTTGTCAACAGGGGGACCCTACAATGAGCAGTTCTTC. This codes for CASSLSTGGPYNEQFF.

The chain links TRBV11-2 to TRBJ2-1, with TRBD1 identical over 8 bases. V trimming: 5 bases; J trimming: 6 bases; junction bases outside the gene matches: 9. Germline values: CDR1 SGHAT, CDR2 FQNNGV. This CDR3 has 15 amino acids. The CDR3 DNA is TGTGCCAGCAGCGACCGACAGGGGCACGGCAATGAGCAGTTCTTC. It is translated as CASSDRQGHGNEQFF. The full variable domain, completed using reference TRBV11-2 and TRBJ2-1, is EAGVAQSPRYKIIEKRQSVAFWCNPISGHATLYWYQQILGQGPKLLIQFQNNGVVDDSQLPKDRFSAERLKGVDSTLKIQPAKLEDSAVYLCASSDRQGHGNEQFFGPGTRLTVL.

The genes are TRBV7-6 and TRBJ2-7; D is undetermined. Germline loops: CDR1 SGHVS, CDR2 FNYEAQ. This CDR3 is 13 amino acids long. Trimming cost V 1 base and J 6 bases, with 10 bases left between them. CDR3 bases: TGTGCCAGCAGCTTAGGGGGTTCAGGCGAGCAGTACTTC. Amino acid sequence: CASSLGGSGEQYF.

A few counts support this clone. The V and J genes are TRBV7-9 and TRBJ2-3, with 9 bases lining up with TRBD2. This CDR3 contains 15 residues. V was clipped by 1 base and J by 7 bases; unmatched bases: 6. Germline assignment: CDR1 SEHNR and CDR2 FQNEAQ (reference sequence). The CDR3 sequence: CASSLGGGVPNTQYF. For the CDR3, the DNA is TGTGCCAGCAGCTTAGGCGGGGGGGTTCCAAATACGCAGTATTTT.

The J gene is TRBJ1-5, the V gene TRBV21-1; the table's D call TRBD1 went unverified against the DNA. TRBV21-1 is a listed pseudogene. The CDR3 runs to 14 residues. The DNA of the CDR3 is TGTGCCAGCAGCAGACAGGGTTTAAATCAGCCCCAGCATTTT. Translated: CASSRQGLNQPQHF.

The chain uses TRBV18 and TRBJ1-2, with D maybe TRBD1 (5 bases). Germline V CDR1 and CDR2: KGHSH, LQKENI. The CDR3 loop spans 16 amino acids. V was clipped by 3 bases and J by 4 bases, with 18 bases between them. The CDR3 DNA reads as TGTGCCAGCTCACCGCCCAGAGGACAAGCCGCCTATGGCTACACCTTC. This encodes CASSPPRGQAAYGYTF.

The V call is TRBV30, the J call TRBJ2-7; no firm D call. V dropped 1 base and J dropped 0 bases, with 13 bases sitting between them. The germline CDR1 and CDR2 sequences are GTSNPN and SVGIG (reference sequence). The CDR3 contains 15 residues. The CDR3 bases are TGTGCCTGGAGTGGGAAAGTGAGCATCTCCTACGAGCAGTACTTC. This sequence encodes CAWSGKVSISYEQYF.

This chain uses TRBV11-3 with TRBJ1-3; 7 bases match TRBD1. The CDR3 is 15 amino acids. V gave up 1 base and J gave up 0 bases; unmatched junction bases: 0. The germline CDR1 and CDR2 sequences are SGHNT and YENEEA. DNA of the CDR3: TGTGCCAGCAGCTTAGGGGACAGCTCTGGAAACACCATATATTTT. It yields the protein CASSLGDSSGNTIYF.

The chain has TRBV19 and TRBJ2-3; 8 positions agree with TRBD1. The CDR3 is made up of 17 amino acids. In germline, CDR1 is LNHDA, CDR2 SQIVND (reference sequence). The ends lost 5 bases at V and 2 bases at J; junction bases unmatched: 12. CDR3 region: CASSRVGGRGPTDTQYF. CDR3 in DNA: TGTGCCAGTAGTCGGGTCGGAGGCAGGGGGCCCACAGATACGCAGTATTTT.

The chain is built from TRBV19 and TRBJ1-1, with TRBD1 identical over 8 bases. CDR1 is LNHDA and CDR2 is SQIVND in the germline V gene (reference sequence). The CDR3 is made up of 15 amino acids. V shed 2 bases and J 4 bases; nucleotides not matched to a gene: 6. CDR3 in amino acids: CASSIQGAWGTEAFF. In DNA, the CDR3 is TGTGCCAGTAGTATACAGGGGGCTTGGGGCACTGAAGCTTTCTTT.

This rearrangement joins TRBV9 to TRBJ2-1, with D perhaps matching TRBD2 (6 bases). Germline V gene sequence: CDR1 SGDLS, CDR2 YYNGEE. V was cut by 1 base and J by 5 bases, with 28 bases left in between. The CDR3 consists of 20 residues. In nucleotides, the CDR3 is TGTGCCAGCAGCGTAAGTCGACAGACTTTAACCGGGACTGGAAACAATGAGCAGTTCTTC. It codes for CASSVSRQTLTGTGNNEQFF. The variable domain in full, completed from reference TRBV9 and TRBJ2-1, reads DSGVTQTPKHLITATGQRVTLRCSPRSGDLSVYWYQQSLDQGLQFLIQYYNGEERAKGNILERFSAQQFPDLHSELNLSSLELGDSALYFCASSVSRQTLTGTGNNEQFFGPGTRLTVL.

This sequence joins TRBV6-5 and TRBJ1-2; D is unclear. V dropped 6 bases and J dropped 0 bases, with 5 bases sitting between them. The CDR3 totals 12 residues. Per germline, CDR1 MNHEY and CDR2 SVGAGI. The CDR3 region has the DNA TGTGCCAGCAGCCCTACTAACTATGGCTACACCTTC. Its translation is CASSPTNYGYTF.

The chain is built from TRBV9 and TRBJ1-4; 9 positions match TRBD1. This CDR3 spans 13 amino acids. Germline V gene lookup returns CDR1 SGDLS and CDR2 YYNGEE. The J segment lost 7 bases and the V segment lost 2 bases, leaving 0 bases of the junction unmatched. CDR3 in amino acids: CASSVTGGEKLFF. The CDR3 DNA reads TGTGCCAGCAGCGTGACAGGGGGTGAAAAACTGTTTTTT. The full variable domain, in which reference TRBV9 and TRBJ1-4 provide the parts outside the CDR3, is DSGVTQTPKHLITATGQRVTLRCSPRSGDLSVYWYQQSLDQGLQFLIQYYNGEERAKGNILERFSAQQFPDLHSELNLSSLELGDSALYFCASSVTGGEKLFFGSGTQLSVL.

The chain carries TRBV5-1 and TRBJ2-7; 8 bases agree with TRBD1. Germline assignment: CDR1 SGHRS and CDR2 YFSETQ. This CDR3 contains 13 residues. The trim removed 6 bases at V and 6 bases at J, leaving 8 bases unmatched. The CDR3 DNA follows: TGCGCCAGCAACAGAGGACAGGGTGCCGAGCAGTACTTC. Amino acids: CASNRGQGAEQYF.

This clone came up once. This chain joins TRBV29-1 and TRBJ1-1; unclear D gene. Trimming pared 7 bases from V and 2 bases from J, leaving 5 bases between. In germline, CDR1 is SQVTM, CDR2 ANQGSEA. The CDR3 covers 10 residues. In nucleotides, the CDR3 is TGCAGCGGCAGCAACACTGAAGCTTTCTTT. This sequence encodes CSGSNTEAFF.

The genes are TRBV5-1 and TRBJ1-1, with unresolved D. Germline V gene data show CDR1 as SGHRS and CDR2 as YFSETQ. V was pared by 0 bases and J by 7 bases, with 13 bases between. The CDR3 runs to 14 residues. CDR3 nucleotide sequence: TGCGCCAGCAGCTTGGAAGGGTCTCAGGATGAAGCTTTCTTT. This gives the protein CASSLEGSQDEAFF.

This clone was recorded only once. The V gene is TRBV7-9, the J gene TRBJ2-6, with TRBD1 matching over 8 bases. CDR1 and CDR2 from the germline V gene are SEHNR and FQNEAQ (reference sequence). The V segment lost 4 bases and the J segment 0 bases; nucleotides outside the gene matches: 11. The CDR3 is 19 amino acids. The CDR3 is CASSSIQGDSLSGANVLTF. CDR3 nucleotides: TGTGCCAGCAGCTCCATACAGGGGGATTCCCTCTCTGGGGCCAACGTCCTGACTTTC.

V gene TRBV20-1 combines with J gene TRBJ2-7; D not certain. Germline-derived CDR1 and CDR2 are DFQATT and SNEGSKA (reference sequence). CDR3 size: 11 residues. The ends were cut back, 3 bases at V and 3 bases at J, with 6 bases in the middle. The CDR3 region has the DNA TGCAGTGCTAGTACTGGCTACGAGCAGTACTTC. Its translation is CSASTGYEQYF.

This sequence joins TRBV30 and TRBJ2-7; weak D call: TRBD1 (6 bases). Germline lookup yields CDR1 GTSNPN and CDR2 SVGIG (reference sequence). The CDR3 runs to 12 residues. Trimming pared 8 bases from V and 2 bases from J, leaving 13 bases between. The CDR3 DNA reads as TGTGCCGGCAAACAGGGTACCTACGAGCAGTACTTC. This codes for CAGKQGTYEQYF.

This chain uses TRBV5-5 with TRBJ1-3; 7 positions agree with TRBD1. This CDR3 is built from 15 residues. J lost 3 bases, V lost 5 bases, and 8 bases had no gene match. CDR1 is SGHKS, CDR2 YYEKEE, per germline (reference sequence). CDR3 bases: TGTGCCAGCAGTCTCGAACAGGGGCTTGGAAACACCATATATTTT. This encodes CASSLEQGLGNTIYF.